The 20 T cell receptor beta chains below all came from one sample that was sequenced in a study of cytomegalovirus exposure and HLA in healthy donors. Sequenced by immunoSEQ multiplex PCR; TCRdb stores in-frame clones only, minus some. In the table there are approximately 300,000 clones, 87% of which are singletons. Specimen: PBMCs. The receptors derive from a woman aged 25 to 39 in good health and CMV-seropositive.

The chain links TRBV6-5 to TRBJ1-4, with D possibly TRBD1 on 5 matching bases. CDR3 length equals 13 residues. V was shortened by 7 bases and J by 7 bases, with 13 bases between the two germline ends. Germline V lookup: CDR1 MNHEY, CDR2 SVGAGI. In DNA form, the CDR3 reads TGTGCCAGCACCGTGGGGGAGGGTGAAAAACTGTTTTTT. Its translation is CASTVGEGEKLFF.

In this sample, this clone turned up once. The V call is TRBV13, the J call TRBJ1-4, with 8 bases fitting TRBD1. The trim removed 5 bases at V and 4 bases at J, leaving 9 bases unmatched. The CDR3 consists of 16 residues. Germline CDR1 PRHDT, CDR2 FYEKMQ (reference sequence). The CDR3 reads CASSLGTGVFNEKLFF. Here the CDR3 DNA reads TGTGCCAGCAGCCTCGGGACAGGCGTTTTTAATGAAAAACTGTTTTTT.

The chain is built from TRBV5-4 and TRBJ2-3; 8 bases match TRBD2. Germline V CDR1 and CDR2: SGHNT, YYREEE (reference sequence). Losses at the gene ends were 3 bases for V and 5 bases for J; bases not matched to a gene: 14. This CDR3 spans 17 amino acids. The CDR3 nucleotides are TGTGCCAGCAGCTCGACTTTAGGCGGGAGGCGGAGAGATACGCAGTATTTT. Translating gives CASSSTLGGRRRDTQYF. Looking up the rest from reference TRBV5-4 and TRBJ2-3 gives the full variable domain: ETGVTQSPTHLIKTRGQQVTLRCSSQSGHNTVSWYQQALGQGPQFIFQYYREEENGRGNFPPRFSGLQFPNYSSELNVNALELDDSALYLCASSSTLGGRRRDTQYFGPGTRLTVL.

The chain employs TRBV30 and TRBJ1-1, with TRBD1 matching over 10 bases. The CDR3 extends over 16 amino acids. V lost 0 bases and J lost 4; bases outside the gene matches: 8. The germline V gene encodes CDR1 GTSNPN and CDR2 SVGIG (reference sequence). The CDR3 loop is CAWSVYAGQGGTEAFF. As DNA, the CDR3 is TGTGCCTGGAGTGTATACGCCGGACAGGGGGGCACTGAAGCTTTCTTT.

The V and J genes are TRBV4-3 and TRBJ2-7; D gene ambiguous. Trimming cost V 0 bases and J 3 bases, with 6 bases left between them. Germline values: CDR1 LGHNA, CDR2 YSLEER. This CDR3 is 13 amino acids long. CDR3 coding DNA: TGCGCCAGCAGCCAAGAACACCGCTACGAGCAGTACTTC. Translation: CASSQEHRYEQYF.

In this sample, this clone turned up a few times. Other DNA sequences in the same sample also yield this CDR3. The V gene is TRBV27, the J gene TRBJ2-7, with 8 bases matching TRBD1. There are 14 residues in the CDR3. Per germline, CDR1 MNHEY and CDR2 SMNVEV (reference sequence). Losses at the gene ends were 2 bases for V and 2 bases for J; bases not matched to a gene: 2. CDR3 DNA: TGTGCCAGCAGTTTAGCAGGGGGCACCTACGAGCAGTACTTC. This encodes CASSLAGGTYEQYF.

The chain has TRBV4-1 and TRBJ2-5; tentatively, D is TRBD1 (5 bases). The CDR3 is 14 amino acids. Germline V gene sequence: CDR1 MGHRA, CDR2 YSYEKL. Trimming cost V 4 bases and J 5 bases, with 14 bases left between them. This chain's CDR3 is CASSPAQGLETQYF. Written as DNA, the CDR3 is TGCGCCAGCAGCCCTGCCCAGGGTTTGGAGACCCAGTACTTC.

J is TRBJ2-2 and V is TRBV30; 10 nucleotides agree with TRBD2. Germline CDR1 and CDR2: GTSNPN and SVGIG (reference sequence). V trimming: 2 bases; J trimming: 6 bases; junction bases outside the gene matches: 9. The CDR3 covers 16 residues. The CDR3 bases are TGTGCCTGGAGTATCGGGAAGCGGGGGGGCCCCGGGGAGCTGTTTTTT. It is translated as CAWSIGKRGGPGELFF.

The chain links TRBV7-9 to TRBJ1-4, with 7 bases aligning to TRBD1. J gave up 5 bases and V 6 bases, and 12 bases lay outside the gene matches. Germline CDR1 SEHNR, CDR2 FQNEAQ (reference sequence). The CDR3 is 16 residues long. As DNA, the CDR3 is TGTGCCAGCAGTCACCCTCTACAGGGGAGAAATGAAAAACTGTTTTTT. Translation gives CASSHPLQGRNEKLFF.

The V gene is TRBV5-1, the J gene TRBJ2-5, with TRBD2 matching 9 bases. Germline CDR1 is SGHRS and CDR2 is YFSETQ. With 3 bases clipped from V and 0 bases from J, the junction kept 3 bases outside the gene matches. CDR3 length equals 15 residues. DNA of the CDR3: TGCGCCAGCAGCTCCCCTAGCGGGAACCAAGAGACCCAGTACTTC. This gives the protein CASSSPSGNQETQYF.

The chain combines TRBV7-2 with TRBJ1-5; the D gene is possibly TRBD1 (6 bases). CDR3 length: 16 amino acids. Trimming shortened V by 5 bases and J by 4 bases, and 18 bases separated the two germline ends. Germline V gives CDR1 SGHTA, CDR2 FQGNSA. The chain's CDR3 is CASSQERGTSNQPQHF. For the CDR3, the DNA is TGTGCCAGCAGCCAAGAGAGAGGGACATCTAATCAGCCCCAGCATTTT.

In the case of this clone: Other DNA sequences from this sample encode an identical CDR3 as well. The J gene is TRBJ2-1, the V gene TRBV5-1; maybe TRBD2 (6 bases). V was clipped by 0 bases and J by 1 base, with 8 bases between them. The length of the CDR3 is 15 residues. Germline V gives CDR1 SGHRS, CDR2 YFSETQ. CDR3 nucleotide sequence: TGCGCCAGCAGCTTGGGCGGGGCATCCTACAATGAGCAGTTCTTC. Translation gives CASSLGGASYNEQFF.

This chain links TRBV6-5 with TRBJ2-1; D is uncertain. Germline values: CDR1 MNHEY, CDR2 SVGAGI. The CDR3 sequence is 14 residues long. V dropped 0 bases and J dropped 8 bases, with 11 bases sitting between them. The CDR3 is CASSYSGKWDEQFF. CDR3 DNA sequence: TGTGCCAGCAGTTACTCGGGGAAATGGGATGAGCAGTTCTTC.

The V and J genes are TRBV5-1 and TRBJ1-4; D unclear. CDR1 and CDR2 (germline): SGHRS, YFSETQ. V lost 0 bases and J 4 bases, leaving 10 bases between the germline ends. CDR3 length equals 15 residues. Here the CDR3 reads CASSLADAYNEKLFF. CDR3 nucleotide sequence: TGCGCCAGCAGCTTGGCAGATGCCTATAATGAAAAACTGTTTTTT. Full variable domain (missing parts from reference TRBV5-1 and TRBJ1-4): KAGVTQTPRYLIKTRGQQVTLSCSPISGHRSVSWYQQTPGQGLQFLFEYFSETQRNKGNFPGRFSGRQFSNSRSEMNVSTLELGDSALYLCASSLADAYNEKLFFGSGTQLSVL.

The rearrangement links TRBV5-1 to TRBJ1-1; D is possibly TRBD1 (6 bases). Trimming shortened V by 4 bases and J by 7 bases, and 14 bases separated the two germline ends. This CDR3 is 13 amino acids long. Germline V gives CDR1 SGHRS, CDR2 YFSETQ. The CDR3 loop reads CASSTNRESEAFF. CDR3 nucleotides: TGCGCCAGCAGCACAAACAGGGAGAGTGAAGCTTTCTTT.

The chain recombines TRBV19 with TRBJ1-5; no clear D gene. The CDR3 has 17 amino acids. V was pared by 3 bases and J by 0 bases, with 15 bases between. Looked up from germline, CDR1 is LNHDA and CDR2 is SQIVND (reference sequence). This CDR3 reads CASSIYVRGYSNQPQHF. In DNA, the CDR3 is TGTGCCAGTAGTATCTATGTTCGGGGTTATAGCAATCAGCCCCAGCATTTT.

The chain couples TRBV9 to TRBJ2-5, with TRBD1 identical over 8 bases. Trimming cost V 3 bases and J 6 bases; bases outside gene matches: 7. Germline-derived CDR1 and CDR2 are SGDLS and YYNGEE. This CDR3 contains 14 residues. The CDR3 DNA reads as TGTGCCAGCAGCGCGCGGACAGGGCCAAAGACCCAGTACTTC. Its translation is CASSARTGPKTQYF.

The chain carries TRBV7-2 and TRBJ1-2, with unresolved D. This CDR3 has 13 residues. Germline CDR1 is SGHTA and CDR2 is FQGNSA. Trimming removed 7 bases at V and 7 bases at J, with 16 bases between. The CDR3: CASTTDWARGYTF. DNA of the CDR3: TGTGCCAGCACCACCGACTGGGCGCGTGGCTACACCTTC.

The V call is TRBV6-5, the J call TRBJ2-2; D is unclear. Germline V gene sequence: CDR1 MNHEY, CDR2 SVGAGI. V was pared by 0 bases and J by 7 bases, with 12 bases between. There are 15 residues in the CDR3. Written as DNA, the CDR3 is TGTGCCAGCAGTTACTCGAGTAGGCATATCGGGGAGCTGTTTTTT. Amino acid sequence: CASSYSSRHIGELFF.

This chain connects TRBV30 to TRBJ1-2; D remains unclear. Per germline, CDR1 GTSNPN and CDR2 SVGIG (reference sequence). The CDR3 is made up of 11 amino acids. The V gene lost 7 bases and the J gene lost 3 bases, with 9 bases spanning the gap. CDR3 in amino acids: CASDFDYGYTF. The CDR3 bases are TGTGCCTCTGACTTCGACTATGGCTACACCTTC.